This TCR beta chain came from a study of a mutant IDH1 vaccine in newly diagnosed glioma. Study-wide background: Following radiotherapy alone, or alongside temozolomide cycles, vaccination was started after an interval of 4-6 weeks.

Assay used: immunoSEQ multiplex PCR; TCRdb lists only in-frame clones, some missing. The table lists about 33,000 clones, 60% to 75% of them singletons. The time point was: week 47, end of study. One vaccine dose held 300 ug of mutant IDH1 20-mer peptide and came with topical imiquimod. The donors' diagnosis was new WHO grade 3 or 4 astrocytoma that was IDH1-mutant and ATRX-lost. As for this clone: Its target is not known.

V lost 8 bases, J lost 0 bases, and 16 bases lay in between. The CDR3 is 15 residues long. Germline CDR1 reads MNHEY; CDR2 reads SMNVEV (reference sequence). The chain combines TRBV27 with TRBJ1-1, with D unclear. The TCR sequence derives from a man in his forties with glioma. The material was PBMCs, obtained from a glioma patient whose treatment included an IDH1 peptide vaccine. The CDR3 loop reads CASSQAQTMNTEAFF. In DNA form, the CDR3 reads TGTGCCAGCTCCCAAGCCCAGACAATGAACACTGAAGCTTTCTTT.